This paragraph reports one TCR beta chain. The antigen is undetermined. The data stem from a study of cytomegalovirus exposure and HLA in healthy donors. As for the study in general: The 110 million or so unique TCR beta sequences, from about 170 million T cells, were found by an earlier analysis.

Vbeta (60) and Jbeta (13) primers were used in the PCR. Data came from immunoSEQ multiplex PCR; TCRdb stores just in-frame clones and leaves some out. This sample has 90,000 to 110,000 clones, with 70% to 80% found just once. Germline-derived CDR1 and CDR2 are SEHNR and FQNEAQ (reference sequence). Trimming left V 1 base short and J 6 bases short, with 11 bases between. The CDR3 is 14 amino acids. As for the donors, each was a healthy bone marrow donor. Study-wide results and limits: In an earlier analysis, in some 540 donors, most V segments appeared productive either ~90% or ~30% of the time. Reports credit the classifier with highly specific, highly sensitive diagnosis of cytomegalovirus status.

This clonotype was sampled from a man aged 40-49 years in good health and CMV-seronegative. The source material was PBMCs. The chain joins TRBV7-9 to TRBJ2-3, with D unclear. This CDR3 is CASSLDQELDTQYF. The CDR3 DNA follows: TGTGCCAGCAGCTTAGACCAGGAACTTGATACGCAGTATTTT.